This T cell receptor beta chain emerged from a study of blood T cell repertoires in COVID-19. Study in general: There were acute and convalescent COVID-19 samples, and they came from the United States, Italy and Spain. T cells, B-cell-depleted T cells, or PBMCs provided the cDNA or gDNA that served as material.

Authors' processing steps: Reference gene primers were amplified, and this amplification served to estimate nucleated cell counts. Repertoires were generated with immunoSEQ multiplex PCR, while TCRdb's copy carries only in-frame clones and drops some. V and J calls and clone size follow that table, whereas D and trimming were derived from the DNA. The table has approximately 100,000 clones, approximately 87% seen once. This CDR3 has 14 amino acids. Germline values: CDR1 LNHDA, CDR2 SQIVND (reference sequence). J gave up 1 base and V 7 bases, and 6 bases lay outside the gene matches. The sample comprised peripheral blood. This receptor was taken from a woman in her sixties with acute or convalescent COVID-19. The chain links TRBV19 to TRBJ1-1, with TRBD1 matching over 7 bases. In DNA form, the CDR3 reads TGTGCCAGTACCCTGGACAGGCCGAACACTGAAGCTTTCTTT. Its translation is CASTLDRPNTEAFF.